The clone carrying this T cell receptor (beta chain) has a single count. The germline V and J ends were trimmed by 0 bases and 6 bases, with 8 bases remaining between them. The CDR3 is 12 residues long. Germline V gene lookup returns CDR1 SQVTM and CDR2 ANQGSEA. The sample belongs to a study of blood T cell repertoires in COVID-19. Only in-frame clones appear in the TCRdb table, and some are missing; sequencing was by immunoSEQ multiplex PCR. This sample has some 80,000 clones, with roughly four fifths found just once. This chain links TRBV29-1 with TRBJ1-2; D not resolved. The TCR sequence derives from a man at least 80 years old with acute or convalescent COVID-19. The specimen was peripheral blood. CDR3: CSVEDTIDGYTF. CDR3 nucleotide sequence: TGCAGCGTTGAAGATACAATCGATGGCTACACCTTC. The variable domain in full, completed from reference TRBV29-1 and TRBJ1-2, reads SAVISQKPSRDICQRGTSLTIQCQVDSQVTMMFWYRQQPGQSLTLIATANQGSEATYESGFVIDKFPISRPNLTFSTLTVSNMSPEDSSIYLCSVEDTIDGYTFGSGTRLTVV.